This paragraph covers one T cell receptor (beta chain) sequence. The entry originates in a study of technical replicates of blood from a few donors. TCRdb's copy holds only in-frame clones and misses some; the assay was immunoSEQ multiplex PCR. The sample holds just over 80,000 clones, just over 95% seen once. The CDR3 loop spans 16 amino acids. Deletions cut 2 bases from V and 6 bases from J, with 20 bases between. Germline assignment: CDR1 MNHEY and CDR2 SVGAGI. The source of this sequence is a human donor in good health. This chain links TRBV6-5 with TRBJ2-7; tentative D call: TRBD2 (6 bases). The sample consisted of T cells isolated from PBMCs. CDR3 sequence: CASSYNLISGTVEQYF. The CDR3 DNA sequence: TGTGCCAGCAGTTACAATTTAATCTCAGGGACTGTCGAGCAGTACTTC.